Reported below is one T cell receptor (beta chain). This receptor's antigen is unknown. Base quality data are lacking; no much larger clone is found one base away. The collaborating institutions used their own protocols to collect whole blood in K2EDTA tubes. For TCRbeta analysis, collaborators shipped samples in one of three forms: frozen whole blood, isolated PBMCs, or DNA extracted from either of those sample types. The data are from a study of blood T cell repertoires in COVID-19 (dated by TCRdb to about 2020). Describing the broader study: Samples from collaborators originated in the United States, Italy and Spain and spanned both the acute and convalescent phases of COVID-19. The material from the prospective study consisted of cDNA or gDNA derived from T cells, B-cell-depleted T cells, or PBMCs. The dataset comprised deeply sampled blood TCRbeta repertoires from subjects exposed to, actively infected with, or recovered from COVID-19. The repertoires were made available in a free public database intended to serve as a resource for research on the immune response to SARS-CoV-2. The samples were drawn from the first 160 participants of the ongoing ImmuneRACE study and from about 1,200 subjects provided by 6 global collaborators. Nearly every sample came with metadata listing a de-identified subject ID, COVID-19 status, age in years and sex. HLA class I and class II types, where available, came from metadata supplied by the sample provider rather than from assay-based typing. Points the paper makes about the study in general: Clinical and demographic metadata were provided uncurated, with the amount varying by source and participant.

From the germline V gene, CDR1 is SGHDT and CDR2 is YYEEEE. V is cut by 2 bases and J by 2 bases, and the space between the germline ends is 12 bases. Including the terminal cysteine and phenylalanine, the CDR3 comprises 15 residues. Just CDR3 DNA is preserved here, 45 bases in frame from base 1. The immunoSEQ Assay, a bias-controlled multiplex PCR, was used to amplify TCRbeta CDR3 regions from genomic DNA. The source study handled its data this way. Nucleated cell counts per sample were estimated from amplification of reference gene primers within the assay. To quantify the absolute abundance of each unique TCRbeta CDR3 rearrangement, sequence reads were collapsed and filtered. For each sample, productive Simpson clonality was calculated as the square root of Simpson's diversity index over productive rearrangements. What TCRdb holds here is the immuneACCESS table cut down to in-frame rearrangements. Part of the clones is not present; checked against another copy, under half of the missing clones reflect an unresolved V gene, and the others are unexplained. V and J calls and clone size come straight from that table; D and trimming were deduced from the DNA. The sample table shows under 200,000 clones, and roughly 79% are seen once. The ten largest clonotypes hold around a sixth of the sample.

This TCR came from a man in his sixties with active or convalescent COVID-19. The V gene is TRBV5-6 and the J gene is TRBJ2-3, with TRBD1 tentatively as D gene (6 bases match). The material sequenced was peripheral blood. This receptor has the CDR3 CASSFGQTITDTQYF. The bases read TGTGCCAGCAGCTTCGGACAGACCATCACAGATACGCAGTATTTT.